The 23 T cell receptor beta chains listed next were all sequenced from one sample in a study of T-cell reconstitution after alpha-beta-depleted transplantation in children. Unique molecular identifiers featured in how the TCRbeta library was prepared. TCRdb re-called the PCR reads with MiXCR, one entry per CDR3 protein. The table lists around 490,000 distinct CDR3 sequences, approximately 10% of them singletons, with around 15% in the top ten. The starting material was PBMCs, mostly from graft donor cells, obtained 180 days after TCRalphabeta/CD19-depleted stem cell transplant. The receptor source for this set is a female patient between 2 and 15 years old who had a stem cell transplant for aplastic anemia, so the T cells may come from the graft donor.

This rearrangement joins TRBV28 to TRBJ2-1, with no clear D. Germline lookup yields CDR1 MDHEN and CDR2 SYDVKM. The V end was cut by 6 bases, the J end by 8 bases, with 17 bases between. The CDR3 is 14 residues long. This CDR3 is CASRPSGRLDEQFF. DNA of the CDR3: TGTGCCAGCAGACCCTCGGGCAGGTTGGATGAGCAGTTCTTC.

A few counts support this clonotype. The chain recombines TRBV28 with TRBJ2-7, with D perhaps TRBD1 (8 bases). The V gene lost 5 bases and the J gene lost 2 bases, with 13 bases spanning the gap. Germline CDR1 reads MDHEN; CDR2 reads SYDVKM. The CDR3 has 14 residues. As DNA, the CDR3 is TGTGCCAGCAGTGCGGGGGACAGGCCCTACGAGCAGTACTTC. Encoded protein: CASSAGDRPYEQYF.

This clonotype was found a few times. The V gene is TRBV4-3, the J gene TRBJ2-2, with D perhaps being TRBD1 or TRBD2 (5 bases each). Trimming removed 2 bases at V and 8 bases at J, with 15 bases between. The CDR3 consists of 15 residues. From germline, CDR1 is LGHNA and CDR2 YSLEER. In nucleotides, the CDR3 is TGCGCCAGCAGCCAATGGGGGTCCCTCGGAGGGGAGCTGTTTTTT. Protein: CASSQWGSLGGELFF.

The CDR3 region is CSAQRGGAYQETQYF. In DNA form, the CDR3 reads TGCAGTGCACAGCGAGGCGGGGCGTACCAAGAGACCCAGTACTTC. The genes are TRBV20-1 and TRBJ2-5, with a possible D match to TRBD2 (6 bases). The CDR3 runs to 15 residues. In germline, CDR1 is DFQATT, CDR2 SNEGSKA (reference sequence). Trimming pared 6 bases from V and 0 bases from J, leaving 17 bases between.

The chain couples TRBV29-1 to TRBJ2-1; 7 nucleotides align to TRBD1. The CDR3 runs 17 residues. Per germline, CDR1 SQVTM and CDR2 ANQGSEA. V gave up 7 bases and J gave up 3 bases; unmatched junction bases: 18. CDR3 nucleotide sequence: TGCAGCGCCCAGGTGGGGACAGAGGATTCATACTACAATGAGCAGTTCTTC. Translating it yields CSAQVGTEDSYYNEQFF.

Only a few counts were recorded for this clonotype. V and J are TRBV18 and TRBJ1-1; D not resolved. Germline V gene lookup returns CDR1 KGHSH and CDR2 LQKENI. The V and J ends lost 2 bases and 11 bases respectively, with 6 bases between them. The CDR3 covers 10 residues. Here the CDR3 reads CASSPFSAFF. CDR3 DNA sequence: TGTGCCAGCTCACCATTCTCGGCTTTCTTT.

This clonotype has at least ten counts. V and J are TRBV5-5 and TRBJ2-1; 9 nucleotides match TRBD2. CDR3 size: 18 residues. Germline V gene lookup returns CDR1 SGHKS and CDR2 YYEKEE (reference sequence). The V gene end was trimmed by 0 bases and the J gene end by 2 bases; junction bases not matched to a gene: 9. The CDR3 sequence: CASSLATAGGFPYNEQFF. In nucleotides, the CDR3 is TGTGCCAGCAGCTTGGCCACAGCGGGAGGATTTCCCTACAATGAGCAGTTCTTC.

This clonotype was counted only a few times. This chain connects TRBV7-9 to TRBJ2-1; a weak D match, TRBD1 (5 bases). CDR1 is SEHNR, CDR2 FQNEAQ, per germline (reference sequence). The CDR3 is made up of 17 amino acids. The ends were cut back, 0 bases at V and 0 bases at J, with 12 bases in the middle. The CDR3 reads CASSLAGQKGSYNEQFF. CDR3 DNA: TGTGCCAGCAGCTTAGCGGGGCAGAAAGGCTCCTACAATGAGCAGTTCTTC.

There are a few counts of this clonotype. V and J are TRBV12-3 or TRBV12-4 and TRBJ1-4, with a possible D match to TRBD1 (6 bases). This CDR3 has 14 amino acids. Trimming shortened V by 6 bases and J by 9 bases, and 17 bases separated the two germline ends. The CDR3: CASSPSGGLQKLFF. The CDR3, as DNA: TGTGCCAGCAGCCCGTCCGGGGGCCTGCAAAAACTGTTTTTT.

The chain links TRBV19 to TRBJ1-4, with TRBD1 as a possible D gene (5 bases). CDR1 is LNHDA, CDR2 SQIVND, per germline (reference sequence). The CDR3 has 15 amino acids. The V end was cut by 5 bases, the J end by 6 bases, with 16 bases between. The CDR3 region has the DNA TGTGCCAGTAGTGAGGTCCAGCGACAGCATGAAAAACTGTTTTTT. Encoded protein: CASSEVQRQHEKLFF.

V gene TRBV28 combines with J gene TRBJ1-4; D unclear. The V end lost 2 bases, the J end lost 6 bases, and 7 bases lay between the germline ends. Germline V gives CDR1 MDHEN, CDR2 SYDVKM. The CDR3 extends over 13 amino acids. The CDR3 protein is CASSLSQHEKLFF. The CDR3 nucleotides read TGTGCCAGCAGTTTAAGTCAACATGAAAAACTGTTTTTT. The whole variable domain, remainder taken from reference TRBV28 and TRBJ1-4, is DVKVTQSSRYLVKRTGEKVFLECVQDMDHENMFWYRQDPGLGLRLIYFSYDVKMKEKGDIPEGYSVSREKKERFSLILESASTNQTSMYLCASSLSQHEKLFFGSGTQLSVL.

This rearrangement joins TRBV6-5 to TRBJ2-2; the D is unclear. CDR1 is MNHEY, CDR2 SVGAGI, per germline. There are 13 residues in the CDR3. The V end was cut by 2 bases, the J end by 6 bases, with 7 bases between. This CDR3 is CASSYIGSGELFF. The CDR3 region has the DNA TGTGCCAGCAGTTACATAGGGTCCGGGGAGCTGTTTTTT.

CDR3 amino acids: CASSQGQRLAGNQETQYF. For the CDR3, the DNA is TGCGCCAGCAGCCAAGGCCAGCGTCTAGCGGGGAACCAAGAGACCCAGTACTTC. The J gene is TRBJ2-5, the V gene TRBV4-3; 9 bases line up with TRBD2. Germline-derived CDR1 and CDR2 are LGHNA and YSLEER. This CDR3 has 18 residues. V shed 1 base and J 0 bases; nucleotides not matched to a gene: 9.

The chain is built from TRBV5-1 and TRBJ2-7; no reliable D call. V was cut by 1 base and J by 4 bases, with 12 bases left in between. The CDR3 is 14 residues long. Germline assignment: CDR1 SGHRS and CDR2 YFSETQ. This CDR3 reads CASSLKAVVYEQYF. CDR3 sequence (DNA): TGCGCCAGCAGCTTGAAGGCAGTTGTTTACGAGCAGTACTTC. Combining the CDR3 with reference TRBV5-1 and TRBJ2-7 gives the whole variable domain KAGVTQTPRYLIKTRGQQVTLSCSPISGHRSVSWYQQTPGQGLQFLFEYFSETQRNKGNFPGRFSGRQFSNSRSEMNVSTLELGDSALYLCASSLKAVVYEQYFGPGTRLTVT.

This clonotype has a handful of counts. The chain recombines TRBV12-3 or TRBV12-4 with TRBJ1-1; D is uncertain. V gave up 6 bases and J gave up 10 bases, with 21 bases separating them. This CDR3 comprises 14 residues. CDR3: CASRPPGPYGVAFF. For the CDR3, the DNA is TGTGCCAGCAGACCACCGGGCCCTTATGGGGTAGCTTTCTTT.

In nucleotides, the CDR3 is TGTGCCACCAGCAGAGAGAGGCCGAGGTTCCTTCAAGAGACCCAGTACTTC. This sequence encodes CATSRERPRFLQETQYF. The chain uses TRBV15 and TRBJ2-5; no firm D call. With 0 bases removed from V and 2 bases from J, the gap between germline ends came to 16 bases. Germline CDR1 and CDR2: LNHNV and YYDKDF (reference sequence). CDR3 length: 17 amino acids. Based on the CDR3 plus reference TRBV15 and TRBJ2-5, the full variable domain is DAMVIQNPRYQVTQFGKPVTLSCSQTLNHNVMYWYQQKSSQAPKLLFHYYDKDFNNEADTPDNFQSRRPNTSFCFLDIRSPGLGDTAMYLCATSRERPRFLQETQYFGPGTRLLVL.

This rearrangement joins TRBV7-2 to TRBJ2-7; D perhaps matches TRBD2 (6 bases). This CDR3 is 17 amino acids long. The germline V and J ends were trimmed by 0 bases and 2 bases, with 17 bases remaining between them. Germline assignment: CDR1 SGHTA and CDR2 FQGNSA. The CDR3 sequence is CASSLAGGRTGAYEQYF. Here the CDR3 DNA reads TGTGCCAGCAGCTTAGCGGGGGGACGGACGGGGGCCTACGAGCAGTACTTC.

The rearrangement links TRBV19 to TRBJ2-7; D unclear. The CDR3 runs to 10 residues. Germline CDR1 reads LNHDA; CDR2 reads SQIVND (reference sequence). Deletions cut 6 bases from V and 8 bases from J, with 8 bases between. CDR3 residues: CASSFSKQYV. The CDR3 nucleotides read TGTGCCAGTAGCTTTTCAAAGCAGTACGTC.

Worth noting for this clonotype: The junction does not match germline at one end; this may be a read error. CDR3 residues: CSVDGEGSKNELYF. DNA for the CDR3: TGCAGCGTTGATGGGGAAGGGTCTAAGAACGAGCTGTACTTC. The genes are TRBV29-1 and TRBJ2-7, with D uncertain. Germline CDR1 reads SQVTM; CDR2 reads ANQGSEA. The CDR3 spans 14 residues.

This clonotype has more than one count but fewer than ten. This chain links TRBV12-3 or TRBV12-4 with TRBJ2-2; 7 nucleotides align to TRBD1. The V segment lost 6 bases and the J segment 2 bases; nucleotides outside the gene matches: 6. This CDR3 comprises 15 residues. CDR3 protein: CASSIGDRNTGELFF. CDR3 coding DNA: TGTGCCAGCAGCATAGGGGACAGAAACACCGGGGAGCTGTTTTTT.

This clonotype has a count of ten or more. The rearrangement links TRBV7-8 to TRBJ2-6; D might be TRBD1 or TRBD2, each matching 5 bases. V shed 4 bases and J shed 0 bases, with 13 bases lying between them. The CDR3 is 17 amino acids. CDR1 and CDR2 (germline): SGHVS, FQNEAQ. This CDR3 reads CASSYKGPYSGANVLTF. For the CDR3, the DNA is TGTGCCAGCAGCTACAAGGGACCGTACTCTGGGGCCAACGTCCTGACTTTC.

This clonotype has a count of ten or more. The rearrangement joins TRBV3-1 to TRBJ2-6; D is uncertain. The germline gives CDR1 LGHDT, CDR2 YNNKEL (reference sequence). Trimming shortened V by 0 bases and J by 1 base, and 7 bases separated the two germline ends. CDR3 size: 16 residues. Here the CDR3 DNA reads TGTGCCAGCAGCCAAGATCCGTATTCTGGGGCCAACGTCCTGACTTTC. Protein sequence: CASSQDPYSGANVLTF.

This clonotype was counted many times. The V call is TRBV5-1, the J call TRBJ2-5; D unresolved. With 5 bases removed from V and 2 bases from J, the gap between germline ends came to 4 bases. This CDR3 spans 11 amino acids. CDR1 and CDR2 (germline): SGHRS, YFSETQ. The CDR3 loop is CASRLQETQYF. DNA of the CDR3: TGCGCCAGCAGGCTACAAGAGACCCAGTACTTC.